The sample holds a few counts of the clone carrying this T cell receptor beta chain. The V gene lost 6 bases and the J gene lost 2 bases, with 8 bases spanning the gap. CDR1 is LGHNT, CDR2 FRNRAP, per germline. This CDR3 is 13 amino acids long. TCRdb redid the calling of the RT-PCR reads with MiXCR, one entry per CDR3 protein. The sample includes hundreds of thousands of distinct CDR3 sequences, around 10% of them seen just once. This sample is part of a study of response to subunit inactivated influenza vaccine. The sample also formed part of further work on T cells expressing NK-cell markers. From that paper: UMIs accompanied the 5'RACE template switching by which TCR beta cDNA was made. It was sorted CD3+CD56+NKG2C+, CD3+CD56+NKG2C- and CD3+CD56-NKG2C+ T cells that supplied the TCR beta repertoires. The use of an anti-gamma-delta TCR antibody, which was added in several experiments, restricted sorting to T cells expressing alpha-beta TCR.

V and J are TRBV12-5 and TRBJ2-1, with D unclear. This material consisted of PBMCs from blood, taken on the day of vaccination. This TCR was recovered from a man between 50 and 59 years old who received an inactivated influenza vaccine. Here the CDR3 DNA reads TGTGCTAGTGGCAGATCCGCCTACAATGAGCAGTTCTTC. This encodes CASGRSAYNEQFF. Full variable domain (outside the CDR3, taken from reference TRBV12-5 and TRBJ2-1): DARVTQTPRHKVTEMGQEVTMRCQPILGHNTVFWYRQTMMQGLELLAYFRNRAPLDDSGMPKDRFSAEMPDATLATLKIQPSEPRDSAVYFCASGRSAYNEQFFGPGTRLTVL.